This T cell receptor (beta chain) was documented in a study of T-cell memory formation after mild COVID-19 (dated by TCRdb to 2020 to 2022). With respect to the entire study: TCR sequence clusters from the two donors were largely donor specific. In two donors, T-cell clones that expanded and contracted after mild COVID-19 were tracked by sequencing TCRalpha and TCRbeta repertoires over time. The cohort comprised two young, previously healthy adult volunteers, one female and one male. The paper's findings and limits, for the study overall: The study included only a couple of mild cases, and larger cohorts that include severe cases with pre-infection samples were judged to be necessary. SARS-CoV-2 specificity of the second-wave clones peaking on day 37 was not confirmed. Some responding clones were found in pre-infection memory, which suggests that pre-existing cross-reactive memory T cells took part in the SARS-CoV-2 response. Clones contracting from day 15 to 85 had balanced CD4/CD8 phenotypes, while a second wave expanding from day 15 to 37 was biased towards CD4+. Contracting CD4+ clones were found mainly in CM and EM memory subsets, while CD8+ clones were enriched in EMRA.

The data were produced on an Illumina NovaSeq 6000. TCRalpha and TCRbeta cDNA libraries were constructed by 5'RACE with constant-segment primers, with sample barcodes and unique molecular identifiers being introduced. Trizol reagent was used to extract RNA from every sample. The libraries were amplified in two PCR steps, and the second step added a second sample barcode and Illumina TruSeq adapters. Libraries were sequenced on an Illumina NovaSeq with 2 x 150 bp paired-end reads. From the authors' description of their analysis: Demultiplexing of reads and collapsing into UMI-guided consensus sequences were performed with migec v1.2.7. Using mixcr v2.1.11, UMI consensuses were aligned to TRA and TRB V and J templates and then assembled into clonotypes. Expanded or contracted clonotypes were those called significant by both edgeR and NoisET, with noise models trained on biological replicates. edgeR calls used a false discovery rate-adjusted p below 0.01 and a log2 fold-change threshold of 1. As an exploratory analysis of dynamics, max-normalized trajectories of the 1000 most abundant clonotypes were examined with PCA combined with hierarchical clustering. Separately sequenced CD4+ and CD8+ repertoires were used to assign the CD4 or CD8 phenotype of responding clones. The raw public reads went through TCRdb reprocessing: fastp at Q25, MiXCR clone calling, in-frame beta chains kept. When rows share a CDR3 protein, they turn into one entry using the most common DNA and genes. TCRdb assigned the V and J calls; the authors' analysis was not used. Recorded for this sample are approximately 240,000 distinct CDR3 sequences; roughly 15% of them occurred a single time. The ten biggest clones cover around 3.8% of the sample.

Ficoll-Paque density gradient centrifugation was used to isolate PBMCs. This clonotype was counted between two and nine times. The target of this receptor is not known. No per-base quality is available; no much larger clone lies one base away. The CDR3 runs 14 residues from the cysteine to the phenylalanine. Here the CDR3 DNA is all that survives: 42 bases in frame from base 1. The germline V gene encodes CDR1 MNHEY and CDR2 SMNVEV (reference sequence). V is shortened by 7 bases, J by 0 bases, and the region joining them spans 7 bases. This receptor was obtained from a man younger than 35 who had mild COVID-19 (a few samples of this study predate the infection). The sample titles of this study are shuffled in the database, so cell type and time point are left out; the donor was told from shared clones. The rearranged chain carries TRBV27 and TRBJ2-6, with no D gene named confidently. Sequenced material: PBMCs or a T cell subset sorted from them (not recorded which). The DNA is TGTGCCAGCAAAAGGAGCTCTGGGGCCAACGTCCTGACTTTC. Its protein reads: CASKRSSGANVLTF.